Reported below is one T cell receptor (beta chain). Its antigen is still unknown. Authors' methods: Filtering differed for immunoSEQ, which gave only junction sequences without quality scores. TCRdb's table, derived via immunoSEQ multiplex PCR, lists solely in-frame clones and lacks some. D and trimming come from the DNA, and the V and J calls and clone size come from that table. The table lists approximately 640,000 clones, more than 70% of them singletons. This sample was included in a study of shared clonotypes between healthy human individuals. Regarding the study as a whole: Clonotype sharing among the donors was expected to vary with sequencing depth. Limitation of the genetic and exposure-history diversity represented came from the few donors. Roughly 4.7% was the fraction of naive CD4 clonotypes found shared across a handful of donors.

Sequenced: memory CD4+ T cells sorted from blood. Stated subset: CD45RA-negative fraction. The receptor's source is a woman aged 25 to 39 in good health.

The DNA of the CDR3 is TGTGCCAGCAGCTTGGGTAATGCGGGTCTCCAGCAGTTCTTC. Its protein is CASSLGNAGLQQFF. The chain recombines TRBV5-4 with TRBJ2-1; a possible D gene is TRBD2 (5 bases). CDR1 SGHNT and CDR2 YYREEE come from the germline V gene (reference sequence). The CDR3 covers 14 residues. Trimming took 0 bases from V and 11 from J, leaving 15 bases between them.